This TCR beta chain originates from a study of T cell repertoires in ileal Crohn's disease. Across the study: Median disease duration was about eight years; roughly 40% smoked at surgery. Operated complications were stricturing disease (roughly 60%) and penetrating disease (about 39%).

Libraries were prepared by immunoSEQ multiplex PCR; TCRdb keeps only in-frame clonotypes and omits some of them. The table shows some 3,000 clones, with around four fifths occurring only once. Surgical specimens yielded lamina propria lymphocytes, which were density-gradient separated and then sorted. Points on this clone: The antigen is not known.

The CDR3 spans 15 residues. Germline-derived CDR1 and CDR2 are SGHAT and FQNNGV. V dropped 2 bases and J dropped 1 base, with 11 bases sitting between them. Findings of the study overall: Active smokers at surgery had more clonal expansions than non-smokers.

The chain uses TRBV11-2 and TRBJ1-2; D ambiguous. The sequence derives from an adult with Crohn's disease. Sample: CD4+ T cells sorted from the ileum. For the CDR3, the DNA is TGTGCCAGCAGCTTAACCACTCCCCTTAACTATGGCTACACCTTC. Its protein is CASSLTTPLNYGYTF.